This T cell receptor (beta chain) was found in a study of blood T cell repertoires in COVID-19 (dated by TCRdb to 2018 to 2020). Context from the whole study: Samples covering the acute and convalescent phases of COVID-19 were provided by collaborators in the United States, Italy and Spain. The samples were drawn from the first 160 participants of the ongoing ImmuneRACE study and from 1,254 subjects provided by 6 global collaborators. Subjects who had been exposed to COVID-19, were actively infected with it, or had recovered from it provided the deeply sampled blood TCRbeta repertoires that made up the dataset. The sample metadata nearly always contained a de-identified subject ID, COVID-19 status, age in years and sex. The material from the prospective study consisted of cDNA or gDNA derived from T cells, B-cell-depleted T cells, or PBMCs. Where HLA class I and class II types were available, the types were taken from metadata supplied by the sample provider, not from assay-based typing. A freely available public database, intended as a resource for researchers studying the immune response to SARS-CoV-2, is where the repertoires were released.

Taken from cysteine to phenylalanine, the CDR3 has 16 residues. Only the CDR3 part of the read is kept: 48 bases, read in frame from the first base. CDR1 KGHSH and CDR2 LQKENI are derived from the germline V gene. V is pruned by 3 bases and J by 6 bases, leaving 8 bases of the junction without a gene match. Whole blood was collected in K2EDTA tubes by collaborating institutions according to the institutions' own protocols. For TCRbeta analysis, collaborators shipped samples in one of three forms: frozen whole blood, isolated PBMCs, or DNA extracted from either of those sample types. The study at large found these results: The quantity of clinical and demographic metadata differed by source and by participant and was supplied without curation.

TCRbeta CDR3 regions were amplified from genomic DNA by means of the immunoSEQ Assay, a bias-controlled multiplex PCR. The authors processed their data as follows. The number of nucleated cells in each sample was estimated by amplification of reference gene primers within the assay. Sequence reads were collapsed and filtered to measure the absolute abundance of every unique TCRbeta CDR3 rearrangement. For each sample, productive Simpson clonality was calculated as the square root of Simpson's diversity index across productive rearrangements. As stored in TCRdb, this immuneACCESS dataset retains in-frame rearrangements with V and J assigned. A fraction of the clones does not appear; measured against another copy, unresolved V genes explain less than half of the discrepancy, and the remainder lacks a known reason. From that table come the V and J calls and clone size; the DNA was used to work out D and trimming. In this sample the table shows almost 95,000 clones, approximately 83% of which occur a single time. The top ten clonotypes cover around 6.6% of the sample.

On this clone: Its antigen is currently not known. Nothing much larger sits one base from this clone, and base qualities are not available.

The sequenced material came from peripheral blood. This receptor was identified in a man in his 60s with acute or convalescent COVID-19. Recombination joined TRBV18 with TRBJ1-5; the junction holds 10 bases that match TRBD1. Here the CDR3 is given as CASSPPGQGIGQPQHF. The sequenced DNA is TGTGCCAGCTCACCCCCGGGACAGGGGATCGGTCAGCCCCAGCATTTT.